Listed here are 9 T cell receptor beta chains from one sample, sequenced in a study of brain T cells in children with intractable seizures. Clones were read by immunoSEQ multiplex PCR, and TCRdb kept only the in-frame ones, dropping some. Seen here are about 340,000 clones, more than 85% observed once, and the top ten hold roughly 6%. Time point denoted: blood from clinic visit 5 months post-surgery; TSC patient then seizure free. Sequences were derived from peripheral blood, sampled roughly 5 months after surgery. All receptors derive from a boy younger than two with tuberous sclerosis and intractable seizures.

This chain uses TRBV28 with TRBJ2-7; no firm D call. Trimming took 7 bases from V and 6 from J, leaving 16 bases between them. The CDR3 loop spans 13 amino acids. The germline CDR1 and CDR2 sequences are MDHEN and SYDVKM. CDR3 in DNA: TGTGCCAGCACCAGGCCGCGGCCGCTCGAGCAGTACTTC. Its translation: CASTRPRPLEQYF. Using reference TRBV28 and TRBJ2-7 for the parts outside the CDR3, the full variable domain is DVKVTQSSRYLVKRTGEKVFLECVQDMDHENMFWYRQDPGLGLRLIYFSYDVKMKEKGDIPEGYSVSREKKERFSLILESASTNQTSMYLCASTRPRPLEQYFGPGTRLTVT.

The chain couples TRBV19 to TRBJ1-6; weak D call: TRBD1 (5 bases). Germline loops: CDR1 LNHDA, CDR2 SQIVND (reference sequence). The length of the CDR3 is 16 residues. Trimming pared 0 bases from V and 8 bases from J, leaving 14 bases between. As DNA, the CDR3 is TGTGCCAGTAGTATAGAGCCGGGGGATTTTTATTCACCCCTCCACTTT. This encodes CASSIEPGDFYSPLHF.

CDR3 sequence (DNA): TGTGCCAGCAGGCCGGGAGGAGGGTTAGATACGCAGTATTTT. Encoded protein: CASRPGGGLDTQYF. This chain joins TRBV28 and TRBJ2-3; 7 bases agree with TRBD2. The CDR3 runs to 14 residues. With V trimmed by 6 bases and J by 5 bases, 8 bases remained unmatched. Per germline, CDR1 MDHEN and CDR2 SYDVKM.

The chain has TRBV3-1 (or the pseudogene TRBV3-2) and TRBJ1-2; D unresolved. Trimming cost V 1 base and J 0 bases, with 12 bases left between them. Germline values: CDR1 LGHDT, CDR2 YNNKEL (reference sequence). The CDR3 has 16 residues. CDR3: CASSQGPKGTNYGYTF. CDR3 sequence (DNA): TGTGCCAGCAGCCAAGGTCCGAAAGGTACTAACTATGGCTACACCTTC.

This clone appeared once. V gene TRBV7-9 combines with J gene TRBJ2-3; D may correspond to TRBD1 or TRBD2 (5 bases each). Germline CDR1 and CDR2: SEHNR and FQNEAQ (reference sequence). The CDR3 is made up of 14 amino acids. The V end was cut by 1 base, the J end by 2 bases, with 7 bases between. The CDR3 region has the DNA TGTGCCAGCAGCTTAGGGGACCACACAGATACGCAGTATTTT. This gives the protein CASSLGDHTDTQYF.

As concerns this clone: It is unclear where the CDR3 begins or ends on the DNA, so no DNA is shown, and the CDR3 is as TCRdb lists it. CDR3 amino acids: CASSTSTGSNSPLHF. This chain uses TRBV6-5 with TRBJ1-6; whether TRBD1, the table's D call, matches the DNA was not checked. Looked up from germline, CDR1 is MNHEY and CDR2 is SVGAGI. The CDR3 has 15 residues if both end residues are counted.

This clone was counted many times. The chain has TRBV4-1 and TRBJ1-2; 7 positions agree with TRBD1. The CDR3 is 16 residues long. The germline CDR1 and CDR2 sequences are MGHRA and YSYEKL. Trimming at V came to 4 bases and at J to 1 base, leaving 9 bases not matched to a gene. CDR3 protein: CASSRGGLALNYGYTF. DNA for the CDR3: TGCGCCAGCAGCCGAGGGGGCCTTGCACTTAACTATGGCTACACCTTC.

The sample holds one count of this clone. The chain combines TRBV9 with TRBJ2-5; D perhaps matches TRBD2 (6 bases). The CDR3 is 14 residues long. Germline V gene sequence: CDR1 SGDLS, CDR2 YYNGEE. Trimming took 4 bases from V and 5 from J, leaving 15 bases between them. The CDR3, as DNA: TGTGCCAGCAGCCTAAGGGGCGGGGAGGAGACCCAGTACTTC. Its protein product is CASSLRGGEETQYF.

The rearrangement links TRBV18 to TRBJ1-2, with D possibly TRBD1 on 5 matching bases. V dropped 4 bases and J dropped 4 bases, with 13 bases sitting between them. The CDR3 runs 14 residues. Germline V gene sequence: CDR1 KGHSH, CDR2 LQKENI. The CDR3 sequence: CASSLERDGYGYTF. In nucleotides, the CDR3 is TGTGCCAGCTCACTGGAAAGGGACGGCTATGGCTACACCTTC. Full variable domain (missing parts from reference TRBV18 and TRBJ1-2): NAGVMQNPRHLVRRRGQEARLRCSPMKGHSHVYWYRQLPEEGLKFMVYLQKENIIDESGMPKERFSAEFPKEGPSILRIQQVVRGDSAAYFCASSLERDGYGYTFGSGTRLTVV.